This T cell receptor beta chain was found in a study of cytomegalovirus exposure and HLA in healthy donors. Broader study findings: Certain indistinguishable V segments, among them TRBV6-2 and TRBV6-3, were excluded. Among TCR beta chains, those listed as cytomegalovirus-associated numbered approximately 150. A later analysis revealed that TCR association rates differed between HLA loci, peaking at DRB1 and bottoming out at HLA-C.

Regarding this clone: Its antigen is undetermined.

The CDR3 spans 17 residues. From germline, CDR1 is SGHVS and CDR2 FNYEAQ. J gave up 5 bases and V 1 base, and 6 bases lay outside the gene matches. Although they were nominally healthy when sampled, donors likely had unrecorded immune exposures. PCR used 60 Vbeta primers and 13 Jbeta primers. The repertoire was sequenced with immunoSEQ multiplex PCR; TCRdb's copy has only in-frame clones and lacks some. The data contain about 100,000 clones, around 81% of them singletons. Sequencing was done on a sample of PBMCs. This clonotype originated in a woman between 70 and 85 years old in good health and CMV-seropositive. V and J are TRBV7-6 and TRBJ2-2; 11 nucleotides match TRBD2. CDR3 DNA: TGTGCCAGCAGCTTAGGTGCCCGACTAGCGGGAACCGGGGAGCTGTTTTTT. Translated: CASSLGARLAGTGELFF.